This record concerns one T cell receptor (beta chain) sequence. The data belong to a study of blood T cell repertoires in COVID-19. Looking at the study overall: Donors in the United States, Italy and Spain gave samples during acute or convalescent COVID-19. Sample material is recorded as cDNA or gDNA derived from T cells, B-cell-depleted T cells, or PBMCs.

Per the authors' pipeline: By means of reference gene primer amplification, nucleated cell counts were estimated. Produced via immunoSEQ multiplex PCR; TCRdb's table is partial and in-frame only. Clone size and the V and J calls come from that table; the DNA yielded D and trimming. Of approximately 140,000 clones listed, about 88% are singletons. V lost 3 bases to trimming and J lost 1 base; unmatched junction nucleotides: 3. This CDR3 region has 14 residues. Germline V gene data show CDR1 as SGHRS and CDR2 as YFSETQ. The chain employs TRBV5-1 and TRBJ2-5; 7 nucleotides match TRBD1. The source material was peripheral blood. This clonotype was obtained from a man between 45 and 60 years old with active or convalescent COVID-19. The CDR3 DNA reads as TGCGCCAGCAGCTCGACAGGGATCCAAGAGACCCAGTACTTC. It codes for CASSSTGIQETQYF.